The 18 T cell receptor beta chains given below trace back to one sample, sequenced in a study of T cells in Graves' hyperthyroidism and ophthalmopathy. RNA transcripts gave rise to amplified TCR beta CDR3 regions. Initially, a first-round RT-PCR of the TCR CDR3 employed the HTBI primer set. Via MiXCR, TCRdb re-called the multiplex PCR reads, giving one row per CDR3 protein. The table records about 740,000 distinct CDR3 sequences, 12% to 15% of them present only once. Sequenced: blood. The source is a woman between 18 and 30 years old with Graves' hyperthyroidism.

This clonotype appeared many times. The chain uses TRBV12-3 or TRBV12-4 and TRBJ2-3, with 7 positions matching TRBD2. The CDR3 covers 15 residues. Germline trimming cut 6 bases from V and 3 bases from J; bases unmatched to any gene: 9. In DNA, the CDR3 is TGTGCCAGCAGGAGGGGAGGGGTCGGGACAGATACGCAGTATTTT. It specifies CASRRGGVGTDTQYF.

There are many counts of this clonotype. CDR3 bases: TGTGCCAGCTCACCAGAGGGAGGTCCGATTAGCTACGAGCAGTACTTC. This gives the protein CASSPEGGPISYEQYF. The V and J genes are TRBV18 and TRBJ2-7; tentative D call: TRBD2 (6 bases). Trimming stripped 2 bases from V and 3 bases from J, with 17 bases between. This CDR3 has 16 residues. Germline CDR1 reads KGHSH; CDR2 reads LQKENI.

About this clonotype: Being one base from a much bigger clone, this may be a read error. V and J are TRBV28 and TRBJ2-1; 12 bases are a match to TRBD1. The CDR3 contains 15 residues. Germline assignment: CDR1 MDHEN and CDR2 SYDVKM. Unmatched junction bases numbered 11, after V lost 7 bases and J lost 10 bases. The CDR3 nucleotides read TGTGCCAGCACTTTTTCCGGGACAGGGGGCTACGAGCAGTTCTTC. Protein: CASTFSGTGGYEQFF.

The rearrangement uses TRBV7-9 and TRBJ2-3, with D hard to call. V lost 2 bases, J lost 0 bases, and 9 bases lay in between. The CDR3 length is 15 residues. Germline-derived CDR1 and CDR2 are SEHNR and FQNEAQ (reference sequence). The chain's CDR3 is CASSLRFSSTDTQYF. Written as DNA, the CDR3 is TGTGCCAGCAGCTTAAGGTTTTCTAGCACAGATACGCAGTATTTT.

The V and J genes are TRBV29-1 and TRBJ2-3; 11 bases are shared with TRBD2. CDR3 length: 16 amino acids. With 1 base clipped from V and 2 bases from J, the junction kept 5 bases outside the gene matches. CDR1 is SQVTM, CDR2 ANQGSEA, per germline. The CDR3 spells CSVEVLLAGDTDTQYF. DNA of the CDR3: TGCAGCGTTGAAGTTTTACTAGCGGGAGACACAGATACGCAGTATTTT.

This clonotype showed up many times. The rearrangement uses TRBV2 and TRBJ1-5; D gene ambiguous. CDR1 and CDR2 (germline): SNHLY, FYNNEI. The CDR3 covers 13 residues. With 7 bases removed from V and 0 bases from J, the gap between germline ends came to 7 bases. CDR3 loop: CASKPDSNQPQHF. CDR3 DNA sequence: TGTGCCAGCAAGCCTGATAGCAATCAGCCCCAGCATTTT. Full variable domain (remainder filled in from reference TRBV2 and TRBJ1-5): EPEVTQTPSHQVTQMGQEVILRCVPISNHLYFYWYRQILGQKVEFLVSFYNNEISEKSEIFDDQFSVERPDGSNFTLKIRSTKLEDSAMYFCASKPDSNQPQHFGDGTRLSIL.

This clonotype was seen ten or more times. The V gene is TRBV20-1, the J gene TRBJ2-7, with 7 bases that match TRBD2. V lost 6 bases, J lost 1 base, and 12 bases stayed unmatched. The CDR3 runs to 15 residues. Germline CDR1 DFQATT, CDR2 SNEGSKA (reference sequence). Written as DNA, the CDR3 is TGCAGTGCCCGTAGTGGGCCTAGCGGATCCTACGAGCAGTACTTC. This translates into CSARSGPSGSYEQYF.

This chain joins TRBV6-5 and TRBJ1-5, with 7 bases fitting TRBD1. V gave up 2 bases and J gave up 5 bases; unmatched junction bases: 6. Germline CDR1 is MNHEY and CDR2 is SVGAGI. This CDR3 has 15 amino acids. Here the CDR3 DNA reads TGTGCCAGCAGTTACAGACAGGGCCCCTATCAGCCCCAGCATTTT. The encoded protein is CASSYRQGPYQPQHF.

This clonotype was detected only a few times. The chain employs TRBV29-1 and TRBJ1-1; weak D call: TRBD1 (5 bases). Trimming cost V 6 bases and J 5 bases, with 22 bases left between them. The CDR3 consists of 15 residues. Per germline, CDR1 SQVTM and CDR2 ANQGSEA. CDR3 sequence reads: CSVLAVRGGMTEAFF. CDR3 coding DNA: TGCAGCGTCCTAGCCGTGCGGGGGGGGATGACTGAAGCTTTCTTT.

The table lists this clonotype with many counts. The chain combines TRBV15 with TRBJ1-2; weak D call: TRBD1 (5 bases). The CDR3 spans 15 residues. The V gene's germline CDR1 is LNHNV and CDR2 YYDKDF (reference sequence). V was cut by 0 bases and J by 6 bases, with 14 bases left in between. CDR3 DNA: TGTGCCACCAGCAGAGATGCGGGGGGTTGGGATGGCTACACCTTC. Its protein product is CATSRDAGGWDGYTF.

This clonotype was recorded many times. The chain carries TRBV30 and TRBJ2-7, with no clear D. Trimming removed 2 bases at V and 3 bases at J, with 8 bases between. CDR3 length: 12 residues. Germline CDR1 reads GTSNPN; CDR2 reads SVGIG (reference sequence). CDR3 region: CAWSKQFYEQYF. The CDR3 nucleotides are TGTGCCTGGAGTAAACAGTTCTACGAGCAGTACTTC.

The chain joins TRBV5-6 to TRBJ2-7, with TRBD1 matching over 7 bases. The trim removed 1 base at V and 3 bases at J, leaving 13 bases unmatched. Germline lookup yields CDR1 SGHDT and CDR2 YYEEEE. The CDR3 is 17 amino acids. The CDR3 region is CASSLNKQGMYVYEQYF. The CDR3 DNA reads TGTGCCAGCAGCTTGAACAAACAGGGGATGTATGTCTACGAGCAGTACTTC.

This clonotype came up many times. The V and J genes are TRBV9 and TRBJ2-5; 7 bases match TRBD2. The CDR3 runs 16 residues. V trimming: 0 bases; J trimming: 1 base; junction bases outside the gene matches: 6. In germline, CDR1 is SGDLS, CDR2 YYNGEE. CDR3 nucleotide sequence: TGTGCCAGCAGCGTAGGCTCCAGCGGGACCCAAGAGACCCAGTACTTC. Residues: CASSVGSSGTQETQYF. The full variable domain, completed using reference TRBV9 and TRBJ2-5, is DSGVTQTPKHLITATGQRVTLRCSPRSGDLSVYWYQQSLDQGLQFLIQYYNGEERAKGNILERFSAQQFPDLHSELNLSSLELGDSALYFCASSVGSSGTQETQYFGPGTRLLVL.

This clonotype has a count of ten or more. The V and J genes are TRBV28 and TRBJ2-7, with 11 bases fitting TRBD1. The ends lost 6 bases at V and 2 bases at J; junction bases unmatched: 6. This CDR3 spans 15 amino acids. Per germline, CDR1 MDHEN and CDR2 SYDVKM. The CDR3 loop reads CASSRGGQGAYEQYF. CDR3 in DNA: TGTGCCAGCAGCCGTGGGGGACAGGGGGCCTACGAGCAGTACTTC.

The table lists this clonotype with many counts. V and J are TRBV12-3 or TRBV12-4 and TRBJ2-5; 10 bases fit TRBD1. This CDR3 is 16 amino acids long. With V trimmed by 3 bases and J by 3 bases, 7 bases remained unmatched. The CDR3 nucleotides read TGTGCCAGCAGTTTCTCCTCCGGGACAGGGGAAGAGACCCAGTACTTC. This encodes CASSFSSGTGEETQYF.

The chain recombines TRBV4-3 with TRBJ2-1; tentatively, D is TRBD2 (6 bases). CDR3 size: 15 residues. Between the trimmed V and J ends, which lost 0 bases and 9 bases, there was a span of 15 bases. The germline gives CDR1 LGHNA, CDR2 YSLEER. In DNA, the CDR3 is TGCGCCAGCAGCCAAGATCAAGGGGCGGGGACTGAGCAGTTCTTC. It translates to CASSQDQGAGTEQFF.

This clonotype was observed many times. The chain couples TRBV4-1 to TRBJ1-1; 8 positions agree with TRBD1. The length of the CDR3 is 17 residues. CDR1 and CDR2 (germline): MGHRA, YSYEKL. V was clipped by 1 base and J by 1 base; unmatched bases: 8. The CDR3 region is CASSQGARGLSNTEAFF. The DNA for the CDR3 is TGCGCCAGCAGCCAAGGCGCCAGGGGGCTGTCGAACACTGAAGCTTTCTTT.

This clonotype was seen many times. The chain carries TRBV18 and TRBJ2-7, with D possibly matching TRBD1 (5 bases). The CDR3 loop spans 13 amino acids. With 4 bases removed from V and 0 bases from J, the gap between germline ends came to 7 bases. Germline CDR1 is KGHSH and CDR2 is LQKENI. DNA for the CDR3: TGTGCCAGCTCACAAGGGGTCTCCTACGAGCAGTACTTC. Its protein is CASSQGVSYEQYF.